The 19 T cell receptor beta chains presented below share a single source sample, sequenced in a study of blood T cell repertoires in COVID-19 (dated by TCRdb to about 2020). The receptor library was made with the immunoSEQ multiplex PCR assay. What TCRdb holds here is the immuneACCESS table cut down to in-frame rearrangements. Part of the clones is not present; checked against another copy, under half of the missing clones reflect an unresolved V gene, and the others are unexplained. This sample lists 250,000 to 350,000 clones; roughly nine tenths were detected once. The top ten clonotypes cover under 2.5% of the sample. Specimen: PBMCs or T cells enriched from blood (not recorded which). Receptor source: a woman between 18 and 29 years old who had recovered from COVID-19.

This chain's CDR3 is CASSRGGTTGEKLFF. In nucleotides, the CDR3 is TGTGCCAGTAGTAGGGGCGGGACCACGGGAGAAAAACTGTTTTTT. The chain carries TRBV19 and TRBJ1-4; a weak D match, TRBD1 (5 bases). V lost 4 bases, J lost 8 bases, and 17 bases lay in between. CDR3 size: 15 residues. Germline V gene data show CDR1 as LNHDA and CDR2 as SQIVND (reference sequence).

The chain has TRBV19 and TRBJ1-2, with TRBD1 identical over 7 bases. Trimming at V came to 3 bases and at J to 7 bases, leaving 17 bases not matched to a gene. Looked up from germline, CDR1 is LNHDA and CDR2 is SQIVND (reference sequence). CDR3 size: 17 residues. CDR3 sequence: CASSMRVGTAAIGGYTF. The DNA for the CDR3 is TGTGCCAGTAGTATGCGTGTCGGGACAGCAGCCATCGGTGGCTACACCTTC. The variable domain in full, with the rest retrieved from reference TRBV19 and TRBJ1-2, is DGGITQSPKYLFRKEGQNVTLSCEQNLNHDAMYWYRQDPGQGLRLIYYSQIVNDFQKGDIAEGYSVSREKKESFPLTVTSAQKNPTAFYLCASSMRVGTAAIGGYTFGSGTRLTVV.

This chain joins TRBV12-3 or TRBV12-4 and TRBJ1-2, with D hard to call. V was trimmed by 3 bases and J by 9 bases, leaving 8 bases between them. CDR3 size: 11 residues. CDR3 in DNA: TGTGCCAGCAGTTTCGGGGTACGCTACACCTTC. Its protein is CASSFGVRYTF.

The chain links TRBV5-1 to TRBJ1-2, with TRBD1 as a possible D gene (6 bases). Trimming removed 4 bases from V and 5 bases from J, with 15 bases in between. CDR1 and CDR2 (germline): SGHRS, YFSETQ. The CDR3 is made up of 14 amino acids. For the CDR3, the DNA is TGCGCCAGCAGCACCGTGACAGGAACTTATGGCTACACCTTC. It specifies CASSTVTGTYGYTF.

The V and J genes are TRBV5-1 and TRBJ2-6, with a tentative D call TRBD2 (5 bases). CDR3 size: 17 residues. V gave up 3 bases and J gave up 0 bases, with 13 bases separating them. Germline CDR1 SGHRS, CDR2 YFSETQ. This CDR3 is CASSSGLGSSGANVLTF. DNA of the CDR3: TGCGCCAGCAGCTCGGGCCTAGGGAGCTCTGGGGCCAACGTCCTGACTTTC. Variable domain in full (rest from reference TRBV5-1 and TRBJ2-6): KAGVTQTPRYLIKTRGQQVTLSCSPISGHRSVSWYQQTPGQGLQFLFEYFSETQRNKGNFPGRFSGRQFSNSRSEMNVSTLELGDSALYLCASSSGLGSSGANVLTFGAGSRLTVL.

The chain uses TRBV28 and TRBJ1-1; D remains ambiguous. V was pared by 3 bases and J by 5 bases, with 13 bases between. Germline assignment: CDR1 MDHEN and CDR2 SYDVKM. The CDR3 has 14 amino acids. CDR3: CASSFSLVRTEAFF. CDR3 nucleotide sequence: TGTGCCAGCAGTTTCTCTCTAGTTAGGACTGAAGCTTTCTTT.

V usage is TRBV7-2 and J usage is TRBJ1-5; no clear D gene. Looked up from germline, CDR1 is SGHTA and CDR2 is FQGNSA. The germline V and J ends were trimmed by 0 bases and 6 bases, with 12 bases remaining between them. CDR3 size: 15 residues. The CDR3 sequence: CASSLAHTLSQPQHF. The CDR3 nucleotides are TGTGCCAGCAGCTTAGCCCATACCCTAAGTCAGCCCCAGCATTTT.

The CDR3 loop reads CAYGTGPGNTIYF. CDR3 sequence (DNA): TGTGCCTACGGGACAGGGCCTGGAAACACCATATATTTT. V and J are TRBV30 and TRBJ1-3; 9 nucleotides align to TRBD1. This CDR3 has 13 residues. J was trimmed by 2 bases and V by 7 bases; bases with no gene match: 3. Germline V lookup: CDR1 GTSNPN, CDR2 SVGIG (reference sequence).

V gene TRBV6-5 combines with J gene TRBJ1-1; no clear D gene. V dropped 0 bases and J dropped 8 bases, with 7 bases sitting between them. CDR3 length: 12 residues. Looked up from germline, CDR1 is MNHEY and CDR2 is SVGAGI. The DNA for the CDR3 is TGTGCCAGCAGTTACTCGAACGGGGAAGCTTTCTTT. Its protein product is CASSYSNGEAFF.

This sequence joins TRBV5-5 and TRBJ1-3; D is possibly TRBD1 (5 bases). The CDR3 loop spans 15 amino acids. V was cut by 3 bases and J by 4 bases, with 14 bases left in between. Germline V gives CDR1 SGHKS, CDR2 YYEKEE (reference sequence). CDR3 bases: TGTGCCAGCAGCTCTCAGGGTTTCGGGGGAAACACCATATATTTT. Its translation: CASSSQGFGGNTIYF.

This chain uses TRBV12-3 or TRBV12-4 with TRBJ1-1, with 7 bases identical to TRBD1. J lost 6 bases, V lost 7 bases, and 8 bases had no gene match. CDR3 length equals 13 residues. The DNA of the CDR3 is TGTGCCAGCACCTTATCAGGGGGTTCTGAAGCTTTCTTT. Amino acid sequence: CASTLSGGSEAFF.

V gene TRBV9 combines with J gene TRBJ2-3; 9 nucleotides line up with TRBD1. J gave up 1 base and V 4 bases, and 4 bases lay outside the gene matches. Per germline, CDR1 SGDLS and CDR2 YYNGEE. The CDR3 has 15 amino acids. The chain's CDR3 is CASSSRQGGTDTQYF. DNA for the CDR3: TGTGCCAGCAGCTCGAGACAGGGGGGCACAGATACGCAGTATTTT.

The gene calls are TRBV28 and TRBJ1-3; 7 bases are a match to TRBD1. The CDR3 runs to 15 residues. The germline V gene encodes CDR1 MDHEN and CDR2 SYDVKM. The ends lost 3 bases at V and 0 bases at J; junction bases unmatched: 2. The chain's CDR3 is CASSLRQGSGNTIYF. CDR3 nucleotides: TGTGCCAGCAGTTTGCGACAGGGCTCTGGAAACACCATATATTTT.

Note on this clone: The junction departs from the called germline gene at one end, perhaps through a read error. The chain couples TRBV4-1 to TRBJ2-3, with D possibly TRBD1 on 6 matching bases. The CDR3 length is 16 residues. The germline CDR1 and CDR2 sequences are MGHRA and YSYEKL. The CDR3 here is CASSQEGDTRLFTPRF. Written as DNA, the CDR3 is TGCGCCAGCAGCCAAGAGGGGGACACTCGCCTGTTTACCCCACGGTTT.

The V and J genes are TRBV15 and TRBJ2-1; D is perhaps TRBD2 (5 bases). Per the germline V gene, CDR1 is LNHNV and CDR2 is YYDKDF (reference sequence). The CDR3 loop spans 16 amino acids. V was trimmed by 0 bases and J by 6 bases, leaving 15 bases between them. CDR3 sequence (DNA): TGTGCCACCAGCAGAGATCGGGGAGATGGCGGCAATGAGCAGTTCTTC. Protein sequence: CATSRDRGDGGNEQFF.

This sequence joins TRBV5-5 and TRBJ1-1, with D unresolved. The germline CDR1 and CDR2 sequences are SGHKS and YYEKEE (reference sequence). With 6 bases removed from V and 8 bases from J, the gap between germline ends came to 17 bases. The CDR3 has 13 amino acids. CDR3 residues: CASTQTPSREAFF. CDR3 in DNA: TGTGCCAGCACCCAGACCCCTAGCCGCGAAGCTTTCTTT.

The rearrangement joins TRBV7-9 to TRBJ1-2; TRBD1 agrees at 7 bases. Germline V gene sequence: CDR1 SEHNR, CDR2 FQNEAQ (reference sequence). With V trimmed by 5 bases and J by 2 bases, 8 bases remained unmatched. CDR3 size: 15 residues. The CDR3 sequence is CASSTRDSRNYGYTF. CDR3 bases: TGTGCCAGCAGCACCCGGGACAGCCGAAACTATGGCTACACCTTC. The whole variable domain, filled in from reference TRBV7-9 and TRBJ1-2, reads DTGVSQNPRHKITKRGQNVTFRCDPISEHNRLYWYRQTLGQGPEFLTYFQNEAQLEKSRLLSDRFSAERPKGSFSTLEIQRTEQGDSAMYLCASSTRDSRNYGYTFGSGTRLTVV.

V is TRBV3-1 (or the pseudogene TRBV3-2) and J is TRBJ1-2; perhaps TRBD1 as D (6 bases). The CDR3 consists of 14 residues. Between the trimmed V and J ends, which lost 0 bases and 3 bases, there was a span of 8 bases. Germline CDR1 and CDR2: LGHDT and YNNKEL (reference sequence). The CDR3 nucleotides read TGTGCCAGCAGCCAAGAGACAGGTTACTATGGCTACACCTTC. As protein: CASSQETGYYGYTF.

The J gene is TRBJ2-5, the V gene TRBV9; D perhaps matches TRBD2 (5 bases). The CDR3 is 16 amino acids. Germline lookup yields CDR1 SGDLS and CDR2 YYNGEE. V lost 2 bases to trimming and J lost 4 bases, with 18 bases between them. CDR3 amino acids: CASSVSPGSRRETQYF. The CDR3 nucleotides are TGTGCCAGCAGCGTCTCCCCGGGGAGCCGGCGAGAGACCCAGTACTTC. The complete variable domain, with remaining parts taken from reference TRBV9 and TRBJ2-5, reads DSGVTQTPKHLITATGQRVTLRCSPRSGDLSVYWYQQSLDQGLQFLIQYYNGEERAKGNILERFSAQQFPDLHSELNLSSLELGDSALYFCASSVSPGSRRETQYFGPGTRLLVL.